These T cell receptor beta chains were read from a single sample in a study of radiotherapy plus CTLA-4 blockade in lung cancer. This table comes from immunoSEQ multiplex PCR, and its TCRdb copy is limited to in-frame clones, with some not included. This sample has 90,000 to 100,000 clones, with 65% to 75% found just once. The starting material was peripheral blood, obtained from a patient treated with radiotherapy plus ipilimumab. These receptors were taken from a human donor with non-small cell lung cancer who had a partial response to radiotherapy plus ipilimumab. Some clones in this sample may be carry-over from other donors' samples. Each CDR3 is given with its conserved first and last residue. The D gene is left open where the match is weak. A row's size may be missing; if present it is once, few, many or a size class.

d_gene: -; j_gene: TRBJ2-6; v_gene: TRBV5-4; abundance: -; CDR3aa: CASSLGMGASGANVLTF; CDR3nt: TGTGCCAGCAGCTTGGGGATGGGGGCCTCTGGGGCCAACGTCCTGACTTTC
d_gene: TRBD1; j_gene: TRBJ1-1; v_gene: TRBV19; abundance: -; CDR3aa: CASSPGTGYLTEAFF; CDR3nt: TGTGCCAGTAGTCCCGGGACAGGGTACTTGACTGAAGCTTTCTTT
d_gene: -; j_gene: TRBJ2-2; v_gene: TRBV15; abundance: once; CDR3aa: CATSIGGVGGELFF; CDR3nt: TGTGCCACCAGCATAGGAGGGGTCGGCGGGGAGCTGTTTTTT
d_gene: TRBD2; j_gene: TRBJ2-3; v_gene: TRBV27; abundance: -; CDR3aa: CASSPPGLAGGTDTQYF; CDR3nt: TGTGCCAGCAGTCCGCCGGGACTAGCGGGGGGCACAGATACGCAGTATTTT
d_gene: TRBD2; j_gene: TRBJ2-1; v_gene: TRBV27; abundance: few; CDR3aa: CASSFGLAGVPYNEQFF; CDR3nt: TGTGCCAGCAGTTTCGGACTAGCGGGAGTTCCTTACAATGAGCAGTTCTTC
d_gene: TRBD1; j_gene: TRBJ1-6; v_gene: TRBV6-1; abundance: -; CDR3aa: CASSSGTGNSPLHF; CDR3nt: TGTGCCAGCAGCTCCGGGACAGGGAATTCACCCCTCCACTTT
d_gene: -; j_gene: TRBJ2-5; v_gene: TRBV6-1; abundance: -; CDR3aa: CASSQGSRQETQYF; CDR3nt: TGTGCCAGCAGTCAAGGGTCCCGGCAAGAGACCCAGTACTTC
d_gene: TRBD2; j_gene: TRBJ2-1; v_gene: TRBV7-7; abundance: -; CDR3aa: CASSPLAGGINEQFF; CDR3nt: TGTGCCAGCAGCCCGCTAGCGGGGGGTATCAATGAGCAGTTCTTC
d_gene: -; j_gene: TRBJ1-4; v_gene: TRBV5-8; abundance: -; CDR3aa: CASSSLQGNEKLFF; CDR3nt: TGTGCCAGCAGCTCATTACAGGGAAATGAAAAACTGTTTTTT
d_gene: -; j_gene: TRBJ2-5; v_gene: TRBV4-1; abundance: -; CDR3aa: CASSKEGAGETQYF; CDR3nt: TGCGCCAGCAGCAAGGAGGGGGCTGGAGAGACCCAGTACTTC
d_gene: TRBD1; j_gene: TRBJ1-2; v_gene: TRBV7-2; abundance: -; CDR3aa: CASSRRDRVYGYTF; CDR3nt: TGTGCCAGCAGCCGCCGGGACAGGGTCTATGGCTACACCTTC
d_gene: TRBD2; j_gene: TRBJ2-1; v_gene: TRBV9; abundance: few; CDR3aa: CASSIGTSGRDEQFF; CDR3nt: TGTGCCAGCAGCATCGGGACTAGCGGGAGGGATGAGCAGTTCTTC
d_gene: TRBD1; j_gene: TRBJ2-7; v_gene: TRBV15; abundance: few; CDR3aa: CATSEGRGTGPREQYF; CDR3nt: TGTGCCACCTCAGAGGGACGGGGGACAGGGCCCCGCGAGCAGTACTTC
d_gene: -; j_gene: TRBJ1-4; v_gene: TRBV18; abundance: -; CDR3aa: CASSPISLATNEKLFF; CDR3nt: TGTGCCAGCTCACCAATATCTCTTGCAACTAATGAAAAACTGTTTTTT
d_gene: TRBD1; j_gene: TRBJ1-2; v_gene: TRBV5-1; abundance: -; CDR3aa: CASSLGTGQGYTF; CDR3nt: TGCGCCAGCAGCTTGGGGACAGGGCAAGGCTACACCTTC
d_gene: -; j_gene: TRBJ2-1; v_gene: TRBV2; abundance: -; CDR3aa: CASSWLANEQFF; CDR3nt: TGTGCCAGCAGTTGGCTAGCCAATGAGCAGTTCTTC
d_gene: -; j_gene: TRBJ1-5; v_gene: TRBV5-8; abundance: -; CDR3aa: CASSLRGQYSNQPQHF; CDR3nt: TGTGCCAGCAGCTTACGTGGACAGTATAGCAATCAGCCCCAGCATTTT
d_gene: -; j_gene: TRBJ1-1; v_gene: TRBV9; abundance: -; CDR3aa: CASSVAQNTEAFF; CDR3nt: TGTGCCAGCAGCGTAGCCCAGAACACTGAAGCTTTCTTT